A single sample is the source of the 15 T cell receptor beta chains below, sequenced in a study of T cell changes during pregnancy in multiple sclerosis. This table comes from immunoSEQ multiplex PCR, and its TCRdb copy is limited to in-frame clones, with some not included. The data show under 95,000 clones, with 85% to 95% seen just once and 0.99% held by the top ten. The sample in question was peripheral blood, obtained in the second trimester of pregnancy. These receptors all come from a female donor in good health, enrolled as a control in a pregnancy study.

The chain links TRBV5-1 to TRBJ2-7; TRBD1 agrees at 10 bases. With 5 bases clipped from V and 5 bases from J, the junction kept 7 bases outside the gene matches. CDR1 is SGHRS and CDR2 is YFSETQ in the germline V gene. This CDR3 is 14 amino acids long. The CDR3: CASSRTGTGDEQYF. The CDR3 coding sequence is TGCGCCAGCAGTCGCACCGGGACAGGGGACGAGCAGTACTTC.

The J gene is TRBJ1-1, the V gene TRBV4-1, with a possible D match to TRBD1 (5 bases). This CDR3 comprises 13 residues. Trimming shortened V by 0 bases and J by 10 bases, and 12 bases separated the two germline ends. The germline gives CDR1 MGHRA, CDR2 YSYEKL. CDR3 sequence (DNA): TGCGCCAGCAGCCAAGAGCTGGGGGAGGGAGCTTTCTTT. Protein product: CASSQELGEGAFF.

The chain recombines TRBV27 with TRBJ2-7, with 10 bases lining up with TRBD2. The CDR3 contains 15 residues. V gave up 2 bases and J gave up 6 bases; unmatched junction bases: 7. CDR1 and CDR2 (germline): MNHEY, SMNVEV (reference sequence). CDR3 region: CASSLLAGAGCEQYF. Here the CDR3 DNA reads TGTGCCAGCAGTTTACTAGCGGGAGCTGGGTGCGAGCAGTACTTC.

V and J are TRBV6-1 and TRBJ2-4; D gene uncertain. There are 14 residues in the CDR3. Germline-derived CDR1 and CDR2 are MNHNS and SASEGT. Trimming removed 6 bases at V and 0 bases at J, with 9 bases between. The CDR3 is CASREDLAKNIQYF. In DNA, the CDR3 is TGTGCCAGCAGAGAGGATTTAGCCAAAAACATTCAGTACTTC.

This sequence joins TRBV27 and TRBJ1-4, with 7 nucleotides matching TRBD1. This CDR3 comprises 15 residues. J lost 4 bases, V lost 5 bases, and 7 bases had no gene match. The germline V gene encodes CDR1 MNHEY and CDR2 SMNVEV (reference sequence). The CDR3 DNA reads TGTGCCAGCAGTCCCACGACAGGGATTAATGAAAAACTGTTTTTT. It specifies CASSPTTGINEKLFF.

The chain recombines TRBV6-6 with TRBJ1-5; D not resolved. The CDR3 consists of 13 residues. The V gene's germline CDR1 is MNHNY and CDR2 SVGAGI (reference sequence). The ends were cut back, 7 bases at V and 0 bases at J, with 7 bases in the middle. CDR3 residues: CASTGVSNQPQHF. CDR3 bases: TGTGCCAGCACCGGAGTTAGCAATCAGCCCCAGCATTTT.

This chain uses TRBV5-1 with TRBJ2-2, with a tentative D call TRBD1 (6 bases). The germline V gene has CDR1 SGHRS and CDR2 YFSETQ. The CDR3 runs 14 residues. Trimming removed 4 bases from V and 6 bases from J, with 13 bases in between. The CDR3 loop is CASSPGTNPGELFF. The DNA for the CDR3 is TGCGCCAGCAGCCCCGGGACAAATCCCGGGGAGCTGTTTTTT.

This clone was recorded only once. V is TRBV27 and J is TRBJ2-7, with a weak D call TRBD1 (6 bases). CDR1 and CDR2 from the germline V gene are MNHEY and SMNVEV (reference sequence). Trimming left V 0 bases short and J 4 bases short, with 13 bases between. There are 15 residues in the CDR3. CDR3 sequence reads: CASSLSSLGGYEQYF. In DNA form, the CDR3 reads TGTGCCAGCAGTTTATCTAGTTTAGGGGGTTACGAGCAGTACTTC.

The count of this clone is one. The chain has TRBV29-1 and TRBJ2-5; a weak D match, TRBD1 (6 bases). The CDR3 extends over 13 amino acids. Trimming removed 5 bases from V and 4 bases from J, with 14 bases in between. Germline V gene sequence: CDR1 SQVTM, CDR2 ANQGSEA. CDR3: CSVQPGQSETQYF. CDR3 bases: TGCAGCGTTCAGCCCGGACAGTCAGAGACCCAGTACTTC.

The chain carries TRBV7-9 and TRBJ2-1, with 8 bases matching TRBD2. V lost 3 bases to trimming and J lost 3 bases; unmatched junction nucleotides: 7. In germline, CDR1 is SEHNR, CDR2 FQNEAQ (reference sequence). This CDR3 is 16 amino acids long. CDR3 residues: CASSFKAGAGYNEQFF. CDR3 DNA sequence: TGTGCCAGCAGCTTTAAAGCGGGAGCGGGCTACAATGAGCAGTTCTTC.

The gene calls are TRBV5-6 and TRBJ2-5; D call uncertain. In germline, CDR1 is SGHDT, CDR2 YYEEEE. This CDR3 has 12 amino acids. Trimming took 0 bases from V and 3 from J, leaving 3 bases between them. The CDR3 here is CASSLVKETQYF. The CDR3 DNA follows: TGTGCCAGCAGCTTGGTAAAAGAGACCCAGTACTTC.

V gene TRBV27 combines with J gene TRBJ1-1; 7 bases line up with TRBD1. Germline-derived CDR1 and CDR2 are MNHEY and SMNVEV (reference sequence). V was clipped by 5 bases and J by 3 bases; unmatched bases: 6. The CDR3 contains 14 residues. CDR3 bases: TGTGCCAGCAGTCCCTCTACAGGGGACACTGAAGCTTTCTTT. Residues: CASSPSTGDTEAFF.

DNA of the CDR3: TGTGCCAGTAGTTTATTAGCGGGAGGGAAAACAGATACGCAGTATTTT. Protein sequence: CASSLLAGGKTDTQYF. The genes are TRBV19 and TRBJ2-3; the match to TRBD2 covers 11 bases. CDR1 and CDR2 (germline): LNHDA, SQIVND (reference sequence). Trimming removed 5 bases from V and 3 bases from J; junction bases left unmatched: 7. This CDR3 comprises 16 residues.

The chain has TRBV2 and TRBJ2-6, with 7 positions matching TRBD1. CDR3 size: 16 residues. Trimming took 10 bases from V and 2 from J; bases not matched to a gene: 11. The germline V gene has CDR1 SNHLY and CDR2 FYNNEI. In DNA form, the CDR3 reads TGTGCCACGTCCGTCAGGGGGAGTACTGGGGCCAACGTCCTGACTTTC. Its translation is CATSVRGSTGANVLTF.

The rearrangement uses TRBV6-1 and TRBJ1-5; 12 bases fit TRBD1. CDR1 is MNHNS and CDR2 is SASEGT in the germline V gene. V trimming: 1 base; J trimming: 4 bases; junction bases outside the gene matches: 14. CDR3 length equals 20 residues. This CDR3 is CASSEEGTGQGALPNQPQHF. The CDR3 DNA reads as TGTGCCAGCAGTGAAGAAGGTACGGGACAGGGGGCCCTCCCGAATCAGCCCCAGCATTTT.